This TCR beta chain is from a study of blood T cell repertoires in COVID-19 (dated by TCRdb to about 2020). Concerning the study at large: Collaborator samples came from the United States, Italy and Spain and covered acute and convalescent phases of COVID-19. The prospective study material was composed of cDNA or gDNA derived from T cells, B-cell-depleted T cells, or PBMCs. Deeply sampled blood TCRbeta repertoires from subjects exposed to, actively infected with, or recovered from COVID-19 were included in the dataset. The repertoires were released in a freely available public database intended as a resource for research on the immune response to SARS-CoV-2. Samples came from the ongoing ImmuneRACE study (first 160 participants) plus 1,254 subjects from 6 global collaborators. Sample metadata almost always included a de-identified subject ID, COVID-19 status, age in years and sex. Where available, HLA class I and class II types were taken from metadata supplied by the sample provider and were not determined by assay-based typing.

Enrolling through a virtual design, the prospective study's participants ranged in age from roughly 18 to 95 years and lived across roughly 23 United States geographic areas. To assign participants to cohorts, the prospective study relied on clinical history that participants themselves reported in a screening survey and a study questionnaire. Exposed participants had been in contact with someone with a PCR-confirmed or clinician-diagnosed COVID-19 case within 2 weeks of study entry. Mobile phlebotomists in the prospective study collected whole blood, serum and a nasopharyngeal or oropharyngeal swab from every participant. Participants in the prospective study had the option to provide additional blood draws and questionnaires over a roughly 2-month period. Before DNA extraction, prospective study blood samples were shipped either frozen or at room temperature. In the case of this clone: This receptor's antigen is unknown. No base-level quality is on record; no much larger clone is a single base apart.

General findings and caveats noted by the study authors: The quantity of clinical and demographic metadata differed by source and by participant and was supplied without curation.

CDR1 and CDR2 (MNHEY, SMNVEV) derive from the germline V gene (reference sequence). V ends up 3 bases short and J 7 bases short, with an unmatched junction base count of 8. The cysteine opens and the phenylalanine closes a CDR3 of 15 amino acids. Just the 45-base CDR3 DNA is kept, in frame starting at base 1. TCRbeta CDR3 regions were amplified from genomic DNA by means of the immunoSEQ Assay, a bias-controlled multiplex PCR. The authors processed their data as follows. The number of nucleated cells in each sample was estimated from the amplification of reference gene primers within the assay. To quantify the absolute abundance of each unique TCRbeta CDR3 rearrangement, sequence reads were collapsed and filtered. For each sample, productive Simpson clonality was calculated by taking the square root of Simpson's diversity index across productive rearrangements. This is the immuneACCESS table as TCRdb keeps it, with only in-frame sequences that have V and J called. A part of the clones is gone; compared with another copy, unresolved V genes explain less than half, and the rest is unexplained. V and J calls plus clone size are reproduced from that table; the DNA served to infer D and trimming. This sample comprises nearly 300,000 clones, about 90% of them detected only once. The top ten constitute 2.9% of the sample.

The specimen was PBMCs or T cells enriched from blood (not recorded which). The V gene is TRBV27 and the J gene is TRBJ1-4; 7 bases in the middle match TRBD1. The TCR sequence derives from a woman aged 45-65 years who had been exposed to COVID-19. The CDR3 is CASSFSGTDSEKLFF. In nucleotides, the sequence is TGTGCCAGCAGTTTTTCCGGGACAGACAGTGAAAAACTGTTTTTT.